This TCR beta chain was captured by sequencing in a study of blood T cell repertoires in COVID-19. Study summary: From the United States, Italy and Spain came samples of acute and convalescent COVID-19. Nucleic acid was either cDNA or gDNA, and it came from T cells, B-cell-depleted T cells, or PBMCs.

Deletions cut 6 bases from V and 1 base from J, with 16 bases between. The V gene's germline CDR1 is KGHSH and CDR2 LQKENI. The CDR3 has 15 residues. Original methodology: Nucleated cell counts were estimated from reference gene primer amplification. Sequencing used immunoSEQ multiplex PCR; TCRdb keeps in-frame clones, though not all of them. That table furnishes V, J and clone size, whereas the DNA furnished D and trimming. The table includes roughly 100,000 clones, about 86% detected once. The source material was peripheral blood. V usage is TRBV18 and J usage is TRBJ2-7, with a tentative D call TRBD2 (5 bases). This TCR was sampled from a man older than 75 with acute or convalescent COVID-19. The DNA for the CDR3 is TGTGCCAGCTCCACCGGGTCAGGCGGGTCCTACGAGCAGTACTTC. Translated, it gives CASSTGSGGSYEQYF. Complete variable domain (other parts from reference TRBV18 and TRBJ2-7): NAGVMQNPRHLVRRRGQEARLRCSPMKGHSHVYWYRQLPEEGLKFMVYLQKENIIDESGMPKERFSAEFPKEGPSILRIQQVVRGDSAAYFCASSTGSGGSYEQYFGPGTRLTVT.